A selection of T cell receptor beta chains follows, all from one sample in a study of type 1 regulatory T cells. Antigens of these TCRs are unknown. TCRdb re-called the reads through MiXCR, storing one row per CDR3 protein. This sample carries tens of thousands of distinct CDR3 sequences, 55% to 65% of them seen once, and the ten largest clones take approximately 1.8%. Source material: cultured non-Tr1 T cells, either the whole culture or a sorted T cell fraction (not recorded which). These TCRs come from a human donor in good health. The CDR3 runs from the conserved cysteine through the conserved F or W.

v_call	j_call	cdr3_aa
TRBV3-1	TRBJ2-2	CASSLSVARTGELFF
TRBV20-1	TRBJ2-6	CSARDLGQGISGANVLTF
TRBV20-1	TRBJ2-3	CSAESPRDRTDTQYF
TRBV6-6	TRBJ2-3	CASSYVGNTDTQYF
TRBV12-3/TRBV12-4	TRBJ1-1	CASSLMGTEAFF
TRBV19	TRBJ2-2	CASSIDLIAGELFF
TRBV27	TRBJ2-5	CASSLRKDVPLETQYF
TRBV18	TRBJ2-1	CASSRRDSYNEQFF
TRBV20-1	TRBJ1-5	CSAYPDSYNQPQHF
TRBV20-1	TRBJ2-3	CSARDRVGRETQYF
TRBV7-2	TRBJ2-7	CASSPLRRAGVDEQYF
TRBV3-1	TRBJ2-3	CASSRDGTSGSTDTQYF
TRBV10-1	TRBJ2-1	CASSEEGWKANEQFF
TRBV10-3	TRBJ2-3	CAISDGSGRAVFADTQYF
TRBV21-1	TRBJ2-5	CASKRSNRHQETQYF
TRBV19	TRBJ2-1	CASTYTSSNEQFF
TRBV28	TRBJ2-7	CASSPIRLAGLSYEQYF
TRBV4-2	TRBJ1-6	CASSQDLRMYNSPLHF
TRBV27	TRBJ2-7	CASSSQLSYEQYF
TRBV7-2	TRBJ1-1	CASSPPGTSNTEAFF
TRBV4-2	TRBJ2-2	CASSQDSGGYTGELFF
TRBV7-2	TRBJ2-1	CASSLALAGINEQFF
TRBV28	TRBJ1-6	CASSKNSPLHF
TRBV27	TRBJ2-7	CASSYITGAGNEQYF
TRBV6-1	TRBJ2-5	CASKQGAQETQYF
TRBV19	TRBJ2-4	CASSMAVGGFGQNIQYF
TRBV7-3	TRBJ2-3	CASSQRAGVESSTDTQYF
TRBV29-1	TRBJ1-2	CSVESPGDGYTF
TRBV29-1	TRBJ1-5	CSVEERQSSPQHF
TRBV30	TRBJ1-1	CAWRGGEGTEAFF
TRBV10-3	TRBJ2-1	CAISDRDSWSSYNEQFF
TRBV20-1	TRBJ1-4	CSARAPVGPGEKLFF
TRBV7-7	TRBJ2-5	CASSLGDRSQETQYF
TRBV7-2	TRBJ2-5	CASSLQETQYF
TRBV5-5	TRBJ2-7	CASSLLSERAYF
TRBV6-5	TRBJ2-2	CASPIRQPNTGELFF
TRBV28	TRBJ2-2	CASKLGTGELFF
TRBV2	TRBJ2-1	CASSPGERYNEQFF
TRBV4-2	TRBJ2-7	CASSQDPGVLGEQYF
TRBV18	TRBJ2-5	CASSPQDRQETQYF
TRBV5-1	TRBJ2-3	CASSLAGETDTQYF
TRBV27	TRBJ2-5	CASSFQGAEETQYF
TRBV19	TRBJ1-5	CASSIWGRRNQPQHF
TRBV6-5	TRBJ2-7	CASSPRDGRSDEQYF
TRBV5-6	TRBJ2-1	CASSSGQILYNEQFF
TRBV20-1	TRBJ1-1	CSAITGRAFF
TRBV6-6	TRBJ2-2	CASRSKSGLAGNTGELFF
TRBV7-9	TRBJ2-7	CASSPEGGEEQYF
TRBV5-5	TRBJ1-2	CASSWQGKNGYTF
TRBV9	TRBJ2-3	CASSVGFSGGTDTQYF
TRBV18	TRBJ2-1	CASSPLFSGSGSYDEQFF
TRBV4-1	TRBJ2-2	CASSQSEAPNTGELFF
TRBV20-1	TRBJ2-7	CSAGTVDTYEQYF